Listed below are T cell receptor beta chains from one sample, sequenced in a study of cytomegalovirus exposure and HLA in healthy donors. The protocol was immunoSEQ multiplex PCR, while the TCRdb copy is restricted to in-frame clones and leaves out a portion. The table shows some 140,000 clones, with approximately 78% occurring only once. The sample was PBMCs. All receptors come from a woman aged 45-59 years in good health and CMV-seropositive. Each CDR3 is given with its conserved first and last residue. Fields, in order: clone size, D gene, J gene, V gene, CDR3 protein, CDR3 DNA. D genes are given only for firm matches. Clone size is stated in some rows and not others, as once, few, many or a class when expanded.

clone size: NA
D gene: NA
J gene: TRBJ2-3
V gene: TRBV5-4
CDR3 protein: CASSRALDLSTDTQYF
CDR3 DNA: TGTGCCAGCAGCCGTGCCCTAGACCTGAGCACAGATACGCAGTATTTT

clone size: NA
D gene: NA
J gene: TRBJ1-5
V gene: TRBV6-5
CDR3 protein: CASSPRGFNQPQHF
CDR3 DNA: TGTGCCAGCAGCCCGCGGGGGTTCAATCAGCCCCAGCATTTT

clone size: NA
D gene: NA
J gene: TRBJ1-1
V gene: TRBV18
CDR3 protein: CASSRNQRVDTEAFF
CDR3 DNA: TGTGCCAGCTCCCGCAACCAGAGGGTTGACACTGAAGCTTTCTTT

clone size: NA
D gene: TRBD1
J gene: TRBJ2-3
V gene: TRBV28
CDR3 protein: CASSSPGQGTDTQYF
CDR3 DNA: TGTGCCAGCAGTTCACCGGGACAGGGAACAGATACGCAGTATTTT

clone size: NA
D gene: TRBD1
J gene: TRBJ2-1
V gene: TRBV4-1
CDR3 protein: CASSPGRIGGTGNEQFF
CDR3 DNA: TGCGCCAGCAGCCCCGGTCGCATAGGGGGGACAGGCAATGAGCAGTTCTTC

clone size: NA
D gene: NA
J gene: TRBJ2-1
V gene: TRBV18
CDR3 protein: CASSPRAQGGYNEQFF
CDR3 DNA: TGTGCCAGCTCCCCAAGGGCACAGGGGGGGTACAATGAGCAGTTCTTC

clone size: NA
D gene: TRBD2
J gene: TRBJ2-1
V gene: TRBV2
CDR3 protein: CASGSGSYNEQFF
CDR3 DNA: TGTGCCAGCGGTAGCGGGAGCTACAATGAGCAGTTCTTC

clone size: NA
D gene: TRBD2
J gene: TRBJ2-2
V gene: TRBV9
CDR3 protein: CASRGLGYTGELFF
CDR3 DNA: TGTGCCAGCAGGGGACTAGGGTATACCGGGGAGCTGTTTTTT

clone size: NA
D gene: NA
J gene: TRBJ1-1
V gene: TRBV15
CDR3 protein: CATSRVGGDEAFF
CDR3 DNA: TGTGCCACCAGCAGAGTCGGGGGAGATGAAGCTTTCTTT

clone size: NA
D gene: NA
J gene: TRBJ1-1
V gene: TRBV7-9
CDR3 protein: CASSLGQGWTEAFF
CDR3 DNA: TGTGCCAGCAGCTTAGGCCAGGGGTGGACTGAAGCTTTCTTT

clone size: NA
D gene: TRBD1
J gene: TRBJ2-5
V gene: TRBV29-1
CDR3 protein: CSASGGQETQYF
CDR3 DNA: TGCAGCGCCTCAGGGGGTCAAGAGACCCAGTACTTC

clone size: NA
D gene: NA
J gene: TRBJ1-4
V gene: TRBV30
CDR3 protein: CAWSVFGGVGTNEKLFF
CDR3 DNA: TGTGCCTGGAGTGTCTTCGGGGGAGTAGGGACTAATGAAAAACTGTTTTTT

clone size: NA
D gene: NA
J gene: TRBJ1-4
V gene: TRBV28
CDR3 protein: CASRDDWEVEKLFF
CDR3 DNA: TGTGCCAGCAGGGATGATTGGGAGGTGGAAAAACTGTTTTTT

clone size: NA
D gene: TRBD1
J gene: TRBJ2-2
V gene: TRBV7-3
CDR3 protein: CASRGTANTGELFF
CDR3 DNA: TGTGCCAGCAGAGGGACAGCCAACACCGGGGAGCTGTTTTTT

clone size: NA
D gene: NA
J gene: TRBJ1-2
V gene: TRBV7-2
CDR3 protein: CASRRQVNPAYGYTF
CDR3 DNA: TGTGCCAGCAGACGACAGGTCAACCCCGCCTATGGCTACACCTTC

clone size: NA
D gene: TRBD2
J gene: TRBJ2-1
V gene: TRBV5-1
CDR3 protein: CASSRGLAGGAHNEQFF
CDR3 DNA: TGCGCCAGCAGCCGGGGACTAGCGGGAGGTGCGCACAATGAGCAGTTCTTC

clone size: NA
D gene: NA
J gene: TRBJ2-5
V gene: TRBV7-9
CDR3 protein: CASSLALGPETQYF
CDR3 DNA: TGTGCCAGCAGCTTAGCGCTTGGGCCGGAGACCCAGTACTTC

clone size: NA
D gene: NA
J gene: TRBJ1-2
V gene: TRBV6-5
CDR3 protein: CASSYRQLYGYTF
CDR3 DNA: TGTGCCAGCAGTTATAGACAGCTCTATGGCTACACCTTC

clone size: NA
D gene: NA
J gene: TRBJ2-5
V gene: TRBV19
CDR3 protein: CASSPPWAQETQYF
CDR3 DNA: TGTGCCAGTAGTCCCCCATGGGCCCAAGAGACCCAGTACTTC

clone size: once
D gene: NA
J gene: TRBJ1-4
V gene: TRBV19
CDR3 protein: CASNSGDKTSEKLFF
CDR3 DNA: TGTGCCAGTAACTCAGGGGACAAGACCTCTGAAAAACTGTTTTTT

clone size: NA
D gene: TRBD2
J gene: TRBJ2-7
V gene: TRBV28
CDR3 protein: CASSPGGAGSLYEQYF
CDR3 DNA: TGTGCCAGCAGTCCGGGGGGGGCGGGCTCCCTCTACGAGCAGTACTTC

clone size: NA
D gene: TRBD1
J gene: TRBJ1-1
V gene: TRBV7-9
CDR3 protein: CASSPSSPGQGVVTEAFF
CDR3 DNA: TGTGCCAGCAGCCCTTCTAGTCCGGGACAGGGAGTGGTAACTGAAGCTTTCTTT

clone size: few
D gene: NA
J gene: TRBJ1-3
V gene: TRBV18
CDR3 protein: CASSPPSRIVSGNTIYF
CDR3 DNA: TGTGCCAGCTCACCTCCGTCCAGGATCGTCTCTGGAAACACCATATATTTT

clone size: NA
D gene: NA
J gene: TRBJ1-1
V gene: TRBV11-2
CDR3 protein: CASSSNRVTEAFF
CDR3 DNA: TGTGCCAGCAGTTCCAATCGAGTTACTGAAGCTTTCTTT

clone size: few
D gene: NA
J gene: TRBJ2-1
V gene: TRBV7-6
CDR3 protein: CASSSRGRGNEQFF
CDR3 DNA: TGTGCCAGCAGCTCCCGAGGACGGGGAAATGAGCAGTTCTTC

clone size: NA
D gene: NA
J gene: TRBJ1-1
V gene: TRBV29-1
CDR3 protein: CSVEPPGLPFTKAFF
CDR3 DNA: TGCAGCGTTGAACCACCGGGACTGCCGTTTACCAAAGCTTTCTTT

clone size: NA
D gene: TRBD1
J gene: TRBJ1-1
V gene: TRBV19
CDR3 protein: CATKTGGTEAFF
CDR3 DNA: TGTGCCACCAAGACAGGGGGCACTGAAGCTTTCTTT

clone size: NA
D gene: TRBD1
J gene: TRBJ2-7
V gene: TRBV7-3
CDR3 protein: CASSQGTGGGEQYF
CDR3 DNA: TGTGCCAGCAGCCAAGGAACAGGGGGCGGGGAGCAGTACTTC

clone size: NA
D gene: TRBD1
J gene: TRBJ1-5
V gene: TRBV18
CDR3 protein: CASSRGQGSRDQPQHF
CDR3 DNA: TGTGCCAGCTCACGGGGACAGGGGAGTCGGGATCAGCCCCAGCATTTT

clone size: NA
D gene: NA
J gene: TRBJ1-2
V gene: TRBV15
CDR3 protein: CATSRDGSGGGYGYTF
CDR3 DNA: TGTGCCACCAGCAGAGATGGGTCGGGAGGAGGCTATGGCTACACCTTC

clone size: NA
D gene: TRBD1
J gene: TRBJ1-1
V gene: TRBV5-1
CDR3 protein: CASSPGQLSWATNTEAFF
CDR3 DNA: TGCGCCAGCAGCCCGGGACAGCTATCCTGGGCAACGAACACTGAAGCTTTCTTT

clone size: NA
D gene: NA
J gene: TRBJ2-1
V gene: TRBV6-1
CDR3 protein: CASCGNEGGEQFF
CDR3 DNA: TGTGCCAGTTGCGGGAACGAAGGAGGCGAGCAGTTCTTC

clone size: NA
D gene: TRBD1
J gene: TRBJ1-4
V gene: TRBV15
CDR3 protein: CATSRDLEGGGKLFF
CDR3 DNA: TGTGCCACCAGCAGAGATTTAGAAGGGGGCGGAAAACTGTTTTTT

clone size: NA
D gene: TRBD1
J gene: TRBJ2-5
V gene: TRBV5-5
CDR3 protein: CASNGQVGETQYF
CDR3 DNA: TGTGCCAGCAATGGACAGGTTGGAGAGACCCAGTACTTC

clone size: NA
D gene: NA
J gene: TRBJ2-7
V gene: TRBV15
CDR3 protein: CATSRDISDREQYF
CDR3 DNA: TGTGCCACCAGCAGAGATATTTCCGACAGGGAGCAGTACTTC